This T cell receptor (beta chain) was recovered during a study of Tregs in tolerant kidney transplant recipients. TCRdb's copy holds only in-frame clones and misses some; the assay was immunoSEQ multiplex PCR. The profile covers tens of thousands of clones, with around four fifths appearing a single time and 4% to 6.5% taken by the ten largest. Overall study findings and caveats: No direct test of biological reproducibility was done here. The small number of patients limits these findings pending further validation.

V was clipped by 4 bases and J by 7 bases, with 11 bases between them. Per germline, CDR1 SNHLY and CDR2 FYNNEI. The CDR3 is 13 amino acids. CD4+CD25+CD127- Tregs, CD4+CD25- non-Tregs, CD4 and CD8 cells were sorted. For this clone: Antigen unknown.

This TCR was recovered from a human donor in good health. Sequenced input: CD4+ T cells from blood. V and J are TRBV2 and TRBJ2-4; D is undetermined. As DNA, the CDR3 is TGTGCCAGCAGTGGCCTTAGAGATAACATTCAGTACTTC. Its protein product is CASSGLRDNIQYF. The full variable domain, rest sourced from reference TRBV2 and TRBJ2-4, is EPEVTQTPSHQVTQMGQEVILRCVPISNHLYFYWYRQILGQKVEFLVSFYNNEISEKSEIFDDQFSVERPDGSNFTLKIRSTKLEDSAMYFCASSGLRDNIQYFGAGTRLSVL.